Shown below are 30 T cell receptor beta chains from a single sample sequenced in a study of cytomegalovirus exposure and HLA in healthy donors. Amplification used 60 Vbeta primers and 13 Jbeta primers. Sequencing used immunoSEQ multiplex PCR; TCRdb keeps in-frame clones, though not all of them. The sample holds about 150,000 clones; approximately 88% are singletons and the top ten take around 1.6%. Material for sequencing was PBMCs. These receptors were collected from a woman under 30 in good health and CMV-seronegative.

This chain links TRBV28 with TRBJ1-1, with a tentative D call TRBD1 (6 bases). CDR3 length equals 16 residues. Germline V gene data show CDR1 as MDHEN and CDR2 as SYDVKM. V was clipped by 7 bases and J by 1 base, with 19 bases between them. The CDR3 region is CASKLRDNAENTEAFF. The CDR3 coding sequence is TGTGCCAGCAAATTGAGGGACAACGCTGAGAACACTGAAGCTTTCTTT. The entire variable domain, with the rest obtained from reference TRBV28 and TRBJ1-1, is as follows: DVKVTQSSRYLVKRTGEKVFLECVQDMDHENMFWYRQDPGLGLRLIYFSYDVKMKEKGDIPEGYSVSREKKERFSLILESASTNQTSMYLCASKLRDNAENTEAFFGQGTRLTVV.

The V call is TRBV7-9, the J call TRBJ1-2, with 10 nucleotides matching TRBD1. Germline loops: CDR1 SEHNR, CDR2 FQNEAQ (reference sequence). The CDR3 is made up of 16 amino acids. With 3 bases clipped from V and 4 bases from J, the junction kept 8 bases outside the gene matches. This CDR3 is CASSFDPGQGFYGYTF. CDR3 nucleotides: TGTGCCAGCAGCTTTGATCCGGGACAGGGGTTCTATGGCTACACCTTC.

This clone has just a few counts. The chain has TRBV28 and TRBJ2-2; 7 nucleotides align to TRBD1. CDR3 length equals 14 residues. V lost 7 bases to trimming and J lost 3 bases; unmatched junction nucleotides: 5. CDR1 is MDHEN and CDR2 is SYDVKM in the germline V gene. The CDR3 spells CASISTGYTGELFF. As DNA, the CDR3 is TGTGCCAGCATCTCGACAGGGTACACCGGGGAGCTGTTTTTT.

V and J are TRBV7-6 and TRBJ1-3, with 9 bases lining up with TRBD1. In germline, CDR1 is SGHVS, CDR2 FNYEAQ. The CDR3 runs 15 residues. The trim removed 5 bases at V and 2 bases at J, leaving 4 bases unmatched. The CDR3 DNA reads TGTGCCAGCAGCCCGGGACAGGGTGCTGGAAACACCATATATTTT. Protein product: CASSPGQGAGNTIYF.

In this sample, this clone turned up once. The chain couples TRBV4-1 to TRBJ2-3; 10 bases map to TRBD2. Germline CDR1 and CDR2: MGHRA and YSYEKL. The CDR3 loop spans 17 amino acids. Trimming cost V 1 base and J 6 bases; bases outside gene matches: 10. The DNA for the CDR3 is TGCGCCAGCAGCCAAGTCCCAAGCGGGGGGGCGAGGGATACGCAGTATTTT. Protein: CASSQVPSGGARDTQYF.

The V call is TRBV10-3, the J call TRBJ1-2; TRBD1 might be the D (5 bases). Germline assignment: CDR1 ENHRY and CDR2 SYGVKD. V gave up 4 bases and J gave up 5 bases, with 14 bases separating them. The CDR3 contains 14 residues. This chain's CDR3 is CAISVGGEGYGYTF. The CDR3 DNA sequence: TGTGCCATCAGTGTCGGCGGGGAGGGGTATGGCTACACCTTC.

The table lists this clone with a few counts. This chain uses TRBV5-1 with TRBJ2-3, with TRBD2 matching 9 bases. Germline CDR1 is SGHRS and CDR2 is YFSETQ. The CDR3 has 15 residues. V shed 6 bases, J shed 5 bases, and the junction held 10 bases outside the gene matches. As DNA, the CDR3 is TGCGCCAGCACCCTCGAAGCGGGGGGCAAAGATACGCAGTATTTT. Protein: CASTLEAGGKDTQYF.

V is TRBV15 and J is TRBJ1-1; 7 bases map to TRBD1. The CDR3 has 16 residues. Unmatched junction bases numbered 10, after V lost 3 bases and J lost 3 bases. CDR1 and CDR2 from the germline V gene are LNHNV and YYDKDF (reference sequence). The CDR3 protein is CATSRLQGIGDTEAFF. CDR3 nucleotides: TGTGCCACCAGCAGGCTACAGGGGATCGGCGACACTGAAGCTTTCTTT.

The chain links TRBV28 to TRBJ2-6; possibly TRBD1 for D (6 bases). CDR1 and CDR2 from the germline V gene are MDHEN and SYDVKM. Trimming stripped 3 bases from V and 2 bases from J, with 11 bases between. The CDR3 is 16 amino acids. The CDR3 reads CASSFRTVAGANVLTF. The CDR3 DNA follows: TGTGCCAGCAGTTTCAGGACAGTCGCTGGGGCCAACGTCCTGACTTTC.

The chain couples TRBV6-1 to TRBJ1-6, with 8 bases lining up with TRBD1. With 2 bases clipped from V and 10 bases from J, the junction kept 7 bases outside the gene matches. This CDR3 is built from 15 residues. Germline-derived CDR1 and CDR2 are MNHNS and SASEGT. The CDR3 DNA sequence: TGTGCCAGCAGTGAAATGGGGACAGGCGGGTCACCCCTCCACTTT. It specifies CASSEMGTGGSPLHF.

The genes are TRBV27 and TRBJ2-5; D might be TRBD1 (5 bases). CDR1 and CDR2 from the germline V gene are MNHEY and SMNVEV (reference sequence). Trimming left V 4 bases short and J 3 bases short, with 30 bases between. CDR3 length equals 20 residues. The DNA for the CDR3 is TGTGCCAGCAGTTCACCCTTACCGCTCCCTCCTCTAGTCAGGGAAGAGACCCAGTACTTC. Translated: CASSSPLPLPPLVREETQYF.

Worth noting for this clone: An end of the junction does not agree with germline; a read error may underlie this. This chain uses TRBV7-3 with TRBJ2-6, with TRBD2 matching 9 bases. In germline, CDR1 is SGHTA, CDR2 FQGTGA. The CDR3 is 17 amino acids. The DNA of the CDR3 is TGTGCCAGCAGCTTGGGCGGGGGGGCCTCTGGGGCCAACGGCCTGACTTTC. Translation: CASSLGGGASGANGLTF.

The chain has TRBV9 and TRBJ2-2; tentatively, D is TRBD2 (6 bases). The CDR3 is 15 amino acids. V was cut by 1 base and J by 0 bases, with 7 bases left in between. The germline V gene has CDR1 SGDLS and CDR2 YYNGEE. This CDR3 reads CASSVSGANTGELFF. The CDR3 coding sequence is TGTGCCAGCAGCGTATCGGGGGCGAACACCGGGGAGCTGTTTTTT.

The chain uses TRBV18 and TRBJ1-1; TRBD1 matches at 9 bases. The V and J ends lost 2 bases and 4 bases, in that order; junction bases with no gene match: 5. The CDR3 runs 15 residues. Germline CDR1 KGHSH, CDR2 LQKENI. The CDR3 reads CASSPGQGMSTEAFF. The CDR3 DNA follows: TGTGCCAGCTCACCAGGACAGGGGATGAGCACTGAAGCTTTCTTT.

The chain employs TRBV5-4 and TRBJ1-2, with D perhaps matching TRBD1 (6 bases). The CDR3 is made up of 18 amino acids. CDR1 is SGHNT and CDR2 is YYREEE in the germline V gene (reference sequence). V was trimmed by 4 bases and J by 4 bases, leaving 26 bases between them. In nucleotides, the CDR3 is TGTGCCAGCAGCACCGGGGGTGGGGGGGCGCTTTATTCCTATGGCTACACCTTC. Protein product: CASSTGGGGALYSYGYTF.

V usage is TRBV19 and J usage is TRBJ2-7, with D possibly TRBD2 on 5 matching bases. Germline values: CDR1 LNHDA, CDR2 SQIVND (reference sequence). V gave up 5 bases and J gave up 2 bases, with 16 bases separating them. CDR3 length: 15 residues. CDR3 sequence reads: CASSGGRLHAYEQYF. CDR3 in DNA: TGTGCCAGTAGTGGCGGCAGACTACATGCCTACGAGCAGTACTTC.

This chain connects TRBV15 to TRBJ1-5; D gene uncertain. V was clipped by 0 bases and J by 5 bases, with 2 bases between them. The CDR3 extends over 12 amino acids. Germline V lookup: CDR1 LNHNV, CDR2 YYDKDF (reference sequence). The CDR3 here is CATSRDYQPQHF. CDR3 nucleotides: TGTGCCACCAGCAGAGACTATCAGCCCCAGCATTTT.

This chain links TRBV2 with TRBJ2-7, with TRBD1 identical over 9 bases. The CDR3 loop spans 15 amino acids. V was clipped by 11 bases and J by 4 bases; unmatched bases: 15. CDR1 and CDR2 (germline): SNHLY, FYNNEI. Written as DNA, the CDR3 is TGTGCCGTTGTTGAGAGGGACAGGGAGACATACGAGCAGTACTTC. Protein: CAVVERDRETYEQYF.

The genes are TRBV5-1 and TRBJ2-5, with 8 positions matching TRBD1. This CDR3 is built from 15 residues. Looked up from germline, CDR1 is SGHRS and CDR2 is YFSETQ. The V segment lost 4 bases and the J segment 5 bases; nucleotides outside the gene matches: 10. The CDR3 DNA reads as TGCGCCAGCAGCGGACAGGGAATTGGGACGGAGACCCAGTACTTC. Translated, it gives CASSGQGIGTETQYF. The variable domain in full, with the rest retrieved from reference TRBV5-1 and TRBJ2-5, is KAGVTQTPRYLIKTRGQQVTLSCSPISGHRSVSWYQQTPGQGLQFLFEYFSETQRNKGNFPGRFSGRQFSNSRSEMNVSTLELGDSALYLCASSGQGIGTETQYFGPGTRLLVL.

The chain is built from TRBV5-6 and TRBJ1-2; D perhaps matches TRBD1 (5 bases). This CDR3 spans 13 amino acids. Trimming took 7 bases from V and 7 from J, leaving 17 bases between them. Looked up from germline, CDR1 is SGHDT and CDR2 is YYEEEE. DNA of the CDR3: TGTGCCAGCTTTCCTCAGGGTTTTGGTGGCTACACCTTC. Translated: CASFPQGFGGYTF. The full variable domain, with the rest looked up from reference TRBV5-6 and TRBJ1-2, is DAGVTQSPTHLIKTRGQQVTLRCSPKSGHDTVSWYQQALGQGPQFIFQYYEEEERQRGNFPDRFSGHQFPNYSSELNVNALLLGDSALYLCASFPQGFGGYTFGSGTRLTVV.

V and J are TRBV12-5 and TRBJ2-5, with TRBD2 identical over 9 bases. Germline CDR1 and CDR2: LGHNT and FRNRAP. The CDR3 is made up of 16 amino acids. V shed 0 bases and J 4 bases; nucleotides not matched to a gene: 6. Here the CDR3 reads CASGLVLRGGGETQYF. The CDR3 DNA reads as TGTGCTAGTGGTTTGGTTTTGCGGGGGGGAGGAGAGACCCAGTACTTC.

CDR3 DNA: TGTGCCAGCAGCTCGGGGGGCAATCAGCCCCAGCATTTT. Translated, it gives CASSSGGNQPQHF. The J gene is TRBJ1-5, the V gene TRBV6-1; possible D gene TRBD1, 5 bases. V was pared by 6 bases and J by 2 bases, with 8 bases between. CDR3 length: 13 residues. Per the germline V gene, CDR1 is MNHNS and CDR2 is SASEGT.

This clone appeared a few times. The chain uses TRBV5-1 and TRBJ2-1; 7 bases are shared with TRBD2. V shed 4 bases, J shed 9 bases, and the junction held 7 bases outside the gene matches. The CDR3 sequence is 13 residues long. CDR1 is SGHRS, CDR2 YFSETQ, per germline. CDR3 sequence (DNA): TGCGCCAGCAGCCGGGGGGATGTCAGTGAGCAGTTCTTC. Protein sequence: CASSRGDVSEQFF.

This clone has just a few counts. The chain joins TRBV5-8 to TRBJ1-6; D remains unclear. Germline V CDR1 and CDR2: SGHTS, YDEGEE. The CDR3 runs to 12 residues. Here the CDR3 reads CGRWQDNSPLHF. The DNA for the CDR3 is TGTGGCCGGTGGCAGGATAATTCACCCCTCCACTTT.

V and J are TRBV6-6 and TRBJ1-5; D ambiguous. The V gene's germline CDR1 is MNHNY and CDR2 SVGAGI (reference sequence). The CDR3 totals 13 residues. Between the trimmed V and J ends, which lost 2 bases and 3 bases, there was a span of 5 bases. This chain's CDR3 is CASSYHHNQPQHF. The CDR3 region has the DNA TGTGCCAGCAGTTACCATCACAATCAGCCCCAGCATTTT.

The CDR3 loop reads CASSLVGRSSYNSPLHF. CDR3 nucleotide sequence: TGTGCCAGCAGCTTAGTGGGGCGGAGCTCCTATAATTCACCCCTCCACTTT. The J gene is TRBJ1-6, the V gene TRBV7-2; tentatively, D is TRBD1 (5 bases). Germline CDR1 and CDR2: SGHTA and FQGNSA. Trimming took 1 base from V and 0 from J, leaving 10 bases between them. The CDR3 contains 17 residues.

J is TRBJ2-3 and V is TRBV5-6, with D unresolved. V lost 4 bases, J lost 4 bases, and 13 bases lay in between. CDR3 length: 14 amino acids. Germline CDR1 is SGHDT and CDR2 is YYEEEE. The CDR3 sequence is CASSRPTVPDTQYF. The CDR3 DNA reads TGTGCCAGCAGCCGCCCGACTGTCCCAGATACGCAGTATTTT.

CDR3 loop: CASSLGTGGNQPQHF. CDR3 in DNA: TGTGCCAGCAGCTTAGGGACAGGGGGAAATCAGCCCCAGCATTTT. V gene TRBV7-6 combines with J gene TRBJ1-5, with 10 positions matching TRBD1. Trimming cost V 1 base and J 4 bases; bases outside gene matches: 1. CDR1 is SGHVS, CDR2 FNYEAQ, per germline. The CDR3 extends over 15 amino acids.

In its sample, this clone was seen a few times. The chain employs TRBV19 and TRBJ1-5; D is possibly TRBD1 (6 bases). CDR1 LNHDA and CDR2 SQIVND come from the germline V gene (reference sequence). This CDR3 region has 15 residues. V was trimmed by 6 bases and J by 6 bases, leaving 18 bases between them. Here the CDR3 reads CASRVGQGKIQPQHF. The CDR3 DNA is TGTGCCAGTAGAGTAGGCCAGGGGAAAATTCAGCCCCAGCATTTT.

As concerns this clone: Germline is not matched at one junction end, which may reflect a read error. Other DNA sequences in the sample encode the same CDR3. The V call is TRBV6-1, the J call TRBJ1-5; tentatively, D is TRBD1 (5 bases). CDR1 and CDR2 (germline): MNHNS, SASEGT. CDR3 length: 13 amino acids. The DNA of the CDR3 is TGTGCCAGCAGTGAACAGGGCAATCAGCCTCAGCATTTT. Its protein product is CASSEQGNQPQHF.